This entry describes one TCR beta chain. No count is recorded, but by frequency this clone is medium-sized (0.01 to 0.1%). Its binding antigen is unknown. The library came from the immunoSEQ multiplex PCR assay. Adaptive Biotechnologies carried out the TCRbeta CDR3 sequencing. Under the source paper's analysis protocol: Repertoire similarity used the Chao-modified Jaccard index and median clonotype overlap from 200 random subsamples at equal sample size. The similarity analyses were based on either productive nucleotide sequences or amino acid sequences translated in silico. To compare repertoires, the researchers applied hierarchical clustering with single linkage as well as t-SNE, based on Chao-modified Jaccard distances. Repertoire diversity was measured with the Renyi index after sample size normalisation across a range of alpha values. The table was pulled from immuneACCESS by TCRdb, which kept in-frame rearrangements only. Such tables lose some clones; where checked, under half of the loss comes from unresolved V genes, and the rest has no known cause. D and trimming were read from the DNA, whereas the V and J calls and clone size are those reported in that table. The sample table gives over a thousand clones. Clones ranked in the top ten supply 23% of the sample.

For each patient with active arthritis, synovial fluid was collected together with matched peripheral blood, and this synovial fluid made up the synovial samples. TCR repertoire donors were around eleven juvenile idiopathic arthritis patients with active disease who had not reached inactive disease, 3 polyarticular and 8 oligoarticular. A median age of around 12 years (range roughly 2.1-22.9) and a median disease duration of approximately 7 years (range 0.2-19.1) were recorded for the TCR-sequenced patients. FOXP3 TSDR demethylation comparable to that of blood and healthy-donor Treg cells was observed in synovial Treg cells, supporting bona fide regulatory lineage commitment. Samples for TCR repertoire analysis were collected at two centres in Italy. This sample is part of a study of synovial regulatory T cells in juvenile arthritis (dated by TCRdb to between 2015 and 2017). Context from the whole study: Among sequenced patients, three were therapy-naive, one received methotrexate plus infliximab, over five received methotrexate, and one had no treatment information. Although effector T cell subsets in the cohort were also sequenced for comparisons, the Treg dataset on its own covers only blood and synovial fluid Treg cells. The TCR repertoire comparisons covered Treg and Teff subsets from about a dozen JIA patients with active disease. The study compared the TCRbeta CDR3 repertoires of blood iaTreg cells, other blood Treg cells and synovial fluid Treg cells taken from matched patient samples.

Results and caveats for the whole study, not just this receptor: Synovial Treg cells shared more CDR3 sequences with iaTreg cells than with other blood Treg cells, and Chao-Jaccard similarity confirmed that synovial Treg cells were more closely related to iaTreg cells. Across patients, iaTreg TCR repertoires were largely private, and these iaTreg repertoires partially overlapped with synovial Teff and blood CPL repertoires.

CDR1 and CDR2, looked up from the germline V gene, are MNHNS and SASEGT. Inclusive of the bounding cysteine and phenylalanine, the CDR3 is 12 residues long. There is no recorded DNA. The TCR originated in a donor younger than 30 with juvenile idiopathic arthritis. The specimen sequenced was Treg cells from the synovium. The chain links TRBV6-1 with TRBJ2-1; TCRdb lists TRBD2, though no DNA is available to test this call. CDR3 loop: CASSARYNEQFF.